The 17 T cell receptor beta chains below come from one sample, sequenced in a study of T cell responses to AZD1222 COVID-19 vaccine. The table came from immunoSEQ multiplex PCR; TCRdb's copy has only in-frame clones and leaves some out. The data contain 150,000 or so clones, about 90% of them singletons. Specimen: peripheral blood, collected on day 0 of MenACWY control vaccination. The receptors stem from an adult in good health.

The J gene is TRBJ1-5, the V gene TRBV4-2, with a tentative D call TRBD1 (6 bases). Trimming cost V 5 bases and J 4 bases, with 15 bases left between them. CDR3 length: 15 residues. The germline CDR1 and CDR2 sequences are LGHNA and YNFKEQ. The CDR3 nucleotides read TGTGCCAGCAGCGAGGGGGGGGTTGGGAATCAGCCCCAGCATTTT. This encodes CASSEGGVGNQPQHF.

The chain has TRBV19 and TRBJ1-2, with D unresolved. The CDR3 spans 15 residues. V shed 3 bases and J shed 0 bases, with 11 bases lying between them. The germline gives CDR1 LNHDA, CDR2 SQIVND (reference sequence). Here the CDR3 reads CASSISGGSNYGYTF. CDR3 sequence (DNA): TGTGCCAGTAGTATTTCGGGCGGTTCTAACTATGGCTACACCTTC.

The chain is built from TRBV19 and TRBJ1-3, with D hard to call. The V and J ends lost 3 bases and 0 bases respectively, with 9 bases between them. This CDR3 has 15 residues. Per germline, CDR1 LNHDA and CDR2 SQIVND (reference sequence). As DNA, the CDR3 is TGTGCCAGTAGTATCACACAGATCTCTGGAAACACCATATATTTT. Amino acid sequence: CASSITQISGNTIYF.

CDR3 in amino acids: CASSLEGSGYGYTF. Here the CDR3 DNA reads TGTGCCAGCAGCTTAGAGGGCAGTGGATATGGCTACACCTTC. The chain uses TRBV7-9 and TRBJ1-2; D not resolved. The germline V gene has CDR1 SEHNR and CDR2 FQNEAQ (reference sequence). Between the trimmed V and J ends, which lost 1 base and 5 bases, there was a span of 11 bases. There are 14 residues in the CDR3.

The J gene is TRBJ2-7, the V gene TRBV6-5; the match to TRBD1 covers 9 bases. J lost 0 bases, V lost 7 bases, and 7 bases had no gene match. Per the germline V gene, CDR1 is MNHEY and CDR2 is SVGAGI. This CDR3 region has 15 residues. The CDR3 bases are TGTGCCAGCAACCCTACAGGGGGCTTCTCCTACGAGCAGTACTTC. Its protein product is CASNPTGGFSYEQYF.

V and J are TRBV12-5 and TRBJ1-1; D is perhaps TRBD1 (6 bases). Trimming took off 2 bases at V and 1 base at J, with 17 bases between the two ends. The CDR3 runs to 17 residues. Germline V lookup: CDR1 LGHNT, CDR2 FRNRAP. This CDR3 is CASGLPRAGRGNTEAFF. The CDR3 DNA follows: TGTGCTAGTGGTTTGCCACGGGCGGGCAGGGGGAACACTGAAGCTTTCTTT.

The chain has TRBV10-3 and TRBJ1-1; 9 nucleotides match TRBD1. The CDR3 spans 13 residues. Unmatched junction bases numbered 2, after V lost 4 bases and J lost 5 bases. The germline gives CDR1 ENHRY, CDR2 SYGVKD. The CDR3 region is CAISGDRVTEAFF. The DNA of the CDR3 is TGTGCCATCAGTGGGGACAGGGTAACTGAAGCTTTCTTT.

The chain combines TRBV5-4 with TRBJ1-2; a weak D match, TRBD1 (6 bases). Trimming left V 3 bases short and J 2 bases short, with 14 bases between. Germline loops: CDR1 SGHNT, CDR2 YYREEE (reference sequence). This CDR3 has 15 amino acids. The CDR3 reads CASSWGAGGNYGYTF. The CDR3 region has the DNA TGTGCCAGCAGCTGGGGGGCCGGGGGCAACTATGGCTACACCTTC.

The V and J genes are TRBV9 and TRBJ1-2; TRBD1 matches at 8 bases. Germline lookup yields CDR1 SGDLS and CDR2 YYNGEE. This CDR3 is 14 amino acids long. V gave up 1 base and J gave up 8 bases; unmatched junction bases: 7. CDR3 coding DNA: TGTGCCAGCAGCGTATCCCAGGGGGCTCAAGGCTACACCTTC. Translating gives CASSVSQGAQGYTF.

The V call is TRBV10-2, the J call TRBJ2-3; D is ambiguous. Germline V gene lookup returns CDR1 WSHSY and CDR2 SAAADI. Trimming took off 1 base at V and 0 bases at J, with 8 bases between the two ends. The CDR3 spans 15 residues. CDR3 bases: TGCGCCAGCAGTGAGTGGCGGAGCAGCACAGATACGCAGTATTTT. It codes for CASSEWRSSTDTQYF.

The gene calls are TRBV27 and TRBJ2-1; 8 bases are a match to TRBD1. The length of the CDR3 is 17 residues. In germline, CDR1 is MNHEY, CDR2 SMNVEV (reference sequence). The V segment lost 3 bases and the J segment 5 bases; nucleotides outside the gene matches: 12. CDR3 sequence reads: CASSFQPGQGYHNEQFF. Here the CDR3 DNA reads TGTGCCAGCAGTTTCCAGCCCGGACAGGGTTACCACAATGAGCAGTTCTTC.

This rearrangement joins TRBV6-5 to TRBJ1-1; maybe TRBD1 (6 bases). CDR1 is MNHEY, CDR2 SVGAGI, per germline. V was pared by 0 bases and J by 1 base, with 12 bases between. The CDR3 has 16 residues. CDR3 in DNA: TGTGCCAGCAGTTACTCGTTGAGGGGACAGAACACTGAAGCTTTCTTT. This codes for CASSYSLRGQNTEAFF.

This chain joins TRBV14 and TRBJ1-1; D possibly corresponds to TRBD1 (6 bases). Germline loops: CDR1 SGHDN, CDR2 FVKESK. The length of the CDR3 is 15 residues. V lost 2 bases to trimming and J lost 10 bases, with 20 bases between them. The CDR3 sequence: CASSQLTGGPIGAFF. Written as DNA, the CDR3 is TGTGCCAGCAGCCAACTCACGGGGGGGCCGATTGGAGCTTTCTTT.

The rearrangement uses TRBV28 and TRBJ2-5; D is perhaps TRBD1 (6 bases). Germline CDR1 and CDR2: MDHEN and SYDVKM. The CDR3 is made up of 14 amino acids. V was cut by 7 bases and J by 1 base, with 13 bases left in between. CDR3 coding DNA: TGTGCCAGCATCCGAAGAGGGGGCCAAGAGACCCAGTACTTC. Protein sequence: CASIRRGGQETQYF.

The genes are TRBV12-3 or TRBV12-4 and TRBJ1-4; D may be TRBD1 (5 bases). Trimming left V 8 bases short and J 0 bases short, with 7 bases between. The CDR3 consists of 13 residues. The CDR3 here is CASVGATNEKLFF. The CDR3 DNA follows: TGTGCCAGCGTGGGGGCAACTAATGAAAAACTGTTTTTT.

This sequence joins TRBV6-2 or TRBV6-3 and TRBJ2-1, with 10 bases aligning to TRBD1. The CDR3 totals 14 residues. V lost 6 bases to trimming and J lost 9 bases; unmatched junction nucleotides: 8. Germline CDR1 is MNHEY and CDR2 is SVGEGT. Written as DNA, the CDR3 is TGTGCCAGCAGCCCCGGGACAGGGGCTTCTGAGCAGTTCTTC. Translated, it gives CASSPGTGASEQFF.

CDR3: CASSSFRKDQTQYF. The CDR3 region has the DNA TGTGCCAGCAGCTCTTTCAGGAAAGACCAGACCCAGTACTTC. The chain uses TRBV11-2 and TRBJ2-5; the D is unclear. Germline V gene lookup returns CDR1 SGHAT and CDR2 FQNNGV. The germline V and J ends were trimmed by 4 bases and 6 bases, with 15 bases remaining between them. The CDR3 contains 14 residues.